This T cell receptor beta chain was retrieved from a study of shared clonotypes between healthy human individuals. Germline V gene data show CDR1 as SEHNR and CDR2 as FQNEAQ (reference sequence). The V and J ends lost 2 bases and 3 bases respectively, with 14 bases between them. The CDR3 runs to 15 residues. The method was immunoSEQ multiplex PCR; TCRdb's version includes in-frame clones alone and lacks a portion of them. The sample shows about 600,000 clones, roughly 95% of them seen only once. Naive CD8 cells comprised CD45RO-negative, CCR7-positively selected cells, excluding terminally differentiated effector memory CD45RA+ cells.

The sample was naive CD8+ T cells sorted from blood. V gene TRBV7-9 combines with J gene TRBJ2-7; the D gene is possibly TRBD1 (6 bases). This TCR was sampled from a woman aged 25-40 years in good health. Here the CDR3 DNA reads TGTGCCAGCAGCTTATTCGGCCAGGGGATCTACGAGCAGTACTTC. Its protein is CASSLFGQGIYEQYF.